These T cell receptor beta chains were read from a single sample in a study of cytomegalovirus exposure and HLA in healthy donors. The table came from immunoSEQ multiplex PCR; TCRdb's copy has only in-frame clones and leaves some out. The sample shows roughly 73,000 clones, approximately 95% of them seen only once. Input material: PBMCs. The receptors stem from a man in his late teens or twenties in good health and CMV-seronegative. Each CDR3 is given with its conserved first and last residue. Fields, in order: V gene, J gene, clone size, D gene, CDR3 DNA, CDR3 protein. D genes are given only for firm matches. Some rows have no size entry. The others give once, few or many, or a class for an expanded clone.

V gene: TRBV9
J gene: TRBJ2-1
clone size: -
D gene: TRBD2
CDR3 DNA: TGTGCCAGCAGCCCCCGCGTAGCGGGGGATTACAATGAGCAGTTCTTC
CDR3 protein: CASSPRVAGDYNEQFF

V gene: TRBV10-3
J gene: TRBJ2-7
clone size: -
D gene: -
CDR3 DNA: TGTGCCATCAGTGAGTCCGCGGGCGAGCAGTACTTC
CDR3 protein: CAISESAGEQYF

V gene: TRBV30
J gene: TRBJ2-7
clone size: -
D gene: -
CDR3 DNA: TGTGCCTGGAGTGTACGGTCCCTCGCTGCCCCTCTCTACGAGCAGTACTTC
CDR3 protein: CAWSVRSLAAPLYEQYF

V gene: TRBV7-6
J gene: TRBJ2-5
clone size: -
D gene: -
CDR3 DNA: TGTGCCAGCAGCCCCCGGCGGGCTAGTGTGGACGAAGAGACCCAGTACTTC
CDR3 protein: CASSPRRASVDEETQYF

V gene: TRBV27
J gene: TRBJ1-5
clone size: -
D gene: TRBD1
CDR3 DNA: TGTGCCAGCAGTCAACAGGGGGGAAATCAGCCCCAGCATTTT
CDR3 protein: CASSQQGGNQPQHF

V gene: TRBV6-4
J gene: TRBJ1-2
clone size: -
D gene: -
CDR3 DNA: TGTGCCAGCAGCCCAGGGGACTACTACAACTATGGCTACACCTTC
CDR3 protein: CASSPGDYYNYGYTF

V gene: TRBV7-6
J gene: TRBJ1-1
clone size: -
D gene: TRBD1
CDR3 DNA: TGTGCCAGCAGCGTCCTAGGGACAGCCAACACTGAAGCTTTCTTT
CDR3 protein: CASSVLGTANTEAFF

V gene: TRBV28
J gene: TRBJ2-3
clone size: -
D gene: -
CDR3 DNA: TGTGCCAGCAGTCTCAACAGGGCAGGGGCAGATACGCAGTATTTT
CDR3 protein: CASSLNRAGADTQYF

V gene: TRBV11-1
J gene: TRBJ1-1
clone size: -
D gene: -
CDR3 DNA: TGTGCCAGCAGCTTAGAGAGGAACACTGAAGCTTTCTTT
CDR3 protein: CASSLERNTEAFF

V gene: TRBV2
J gene: TRBJ1-1
clone size: -
D gene: TRBD1
CDR3 DNA: TGTGCCAGCAGGAGGAACCCGGGACAGGACAACACTGAAGCTTTCTTT
CDR3 protein: CASRRNPGQDNTEAFF

V gene: TRBV28
J gene: TRBJ2-1
clone size: -
D gene: TRBD1
CDR3 DNA: TGTGCCAGCAATTTACAGGGGGCCAATGAGCAGTTCTTC
CDR3 protein: CASNLQGANEQFF

V gene: TRBV6-5
J gene: TRBJ2-7
clone size: -
D gene: TRBD1
CDR3 DNA: TGTGCCAGCACTGGGACAGGGGTCTACGAGCAGTACTTC
CDR3 protein: CASTGTGVYEQYF

V gene: TRBV28
J gene: TRBJ2-5
clone size: -
D gene: -
CDR3 DNA: TGTGCCAGCAGTTTATGGGGTCGAGGTCCTCAAGGGACCCAGTACTTC
CDR3 protein: CASSLWGRGPQGTQYF

V gene: TRBV6-5
J gene: TRBJ2-7
clone size: once
D gene: -
CDR3 DNA: TGTGCCAGCAGTTACTCGAATCAGGGGTACGAGCAGTACTTC
CDR3 protein: CASSYSNQGYEQYF

V gene: TRBV30
J gene: TRBJ2-7
clone size: -
D gene: TRBD2
CDR3 DNA: TGTGCCTGGAGTGTACAGACTAGCGGAGGTCCCAGCTCCTACGAGCAGTACTTC
CDR3 protein: CAWSVQTSGGPSSYEQYF

V gene: TRBV7-9
J gene: TRBJ1-2
clone size: -
D gene: -
CDR3 DNA: TGTGCCAGCAGCTTACGTGGGGGAGGGCGGACGGCAAACTATGGCTACACCTTC
CDR3 protein: CASSLRGGGRTANYGYTF

V gene: TRBV7-9
J gene: TRBJ1-1
clone size: -
D gene: -
CDR3 DNA: TGTGCCAGCAGCCCCCTTGGGGGGGTTGGGAGGCCTGAAGCTTTCTTT
CDR3 protein: CASSPLGGVGRPEAFF

V gene: TRBV11-3
J gene: TRBJ1-1
clone size: -
D gene: -
CDR3 DNA: TGTGCCAGCAGCTTTAACATGAACACTGAAGCTTTCTTT
CDR3 protein: CASSFNMNTEAFF

V gene: TRBV20-1
J gene: TRBJ2-1
clone size: -
D gene: -
CDR3 DNA: TGCAGTGCTAGAGTGGAGAATGAGCAGTTCTTC
CDR3 protein: CSARVENEQFF

V gene: TRBV27
J gene: TRBJ1-4
clone size: -
D gene: -
CDR3 DNA: TGTGCCAGCAGTTTACCCCTAGGGGAACTGTTTTTT
CDR3 protein: CASSLPLGELFF

V gene: TRBV19
J gene: TRBJ2-5
clone size: few
D gene: -
CDR3 DNA: TGTGCCAGTAGTATATTCATTAATGAGGTGACCCAGTACTTC
CDR3 protein: CASSIFINEVTQYF

V gene: TRBV9
J gene: TRBJ1-3
clone size: -
D gene: -
CDR3 DNA: TGTGCCAGCAGCCCTATCCCAGGGCCCGGAAACACCATATATTTT
CDR3 protein: CASSPIPGPGNTIYF

V gene: TRBV6-5
J gene: TRBJ2-2
clone size: -
D gene: -
CDR3 DNA: TGTGCCAGCAAGAGCCCAGGGCAGAACACCGGGGAGCTGTTTTTT
CDR3 protein: CASKSPGQNTGELFF

V gene: TRBV27
J gene: TRBJ2-3
clone size: once
D gene: TRBD2
CDR3 DNA: TGTGCCAGCAGTTTACAAGCGGGGGTTGGAGATACGCAGTATTTT
CDR3 protein: CASSLQAGVGDTQYF

V gene: TRBV11-1
J gene: TRBJ1-1
clone size: -
D gene: TRBD1
CDR3 DNA: TGTGCCAGCAGCCCCGACGGGACAGGGAGGATTGCTTTCTTT
CDR3 protein: CASSPDGTGRIAFF

V gene: TRBV30
J gene: TRBJ1-4
clone size: -
D gene: -
CDR3 DNA: TGTGCCTGGAGGTCAGGGAAGGAAAAACTGTTTTTT
CDR3 protein: CAWRSGKEKLFF

V gene: TRBV18
J gene: TRBJ1-4
clone size: -
D gene: -
CDR3 DNA: TGTGCCAGCTCACCACTGGGCTCGGCTAATGAAAAACTGTTTTTT
CDR3 protein: CASSPLGSANEKLFF

V gene: TRBV4-3
J gene: TRBJ2-2
clone size: -
D gene: -
CDR3 DNA: TGCGCCAGCAGCCAAGTTTCGTCGAACACCGGGGAGCTGTTTTTT
CDR3 protein: CASSQVSSNTGELFF

V gene: TRBV6-5
J gene: TRBJ2-1
clone size: -
D gene: -
CDR3 DNA: TGTGCCAGCAGTTACTCGGCGGGACTGCAGTTCTTC
CDR3 protein: CASSYSAGLQFF

V gene: TRBV28
J gene: TRBJ2-7
clone size: once
D gene: TRBD1
CDR3 DNA: TGTGCCAGCAGTTTATCAGGGGGCTCCTACGAGCAGTACTTC
CDR3 protein: CASSLSGGSYEQYF

V gene: TRBV6-5
J gene: TRBJ1-2
clone size: -
D gene: -
CDR3 DNA: TGTGCCAGCAGTGACCGACTAAGCTATGGCTACACCTTC
CDR3 protein: CASSDRLSYGYTF

V gene: TRBV7-9
J gene: TRBJ2-3
clone size: -
D gene: -
CDR3 DNA: TGTGCCAGCAGCTCCCCCGGACTGAGCACAGATACGCAGTATTTT
CDR3 protein: CASSSPGLSTDTQYF

V gene: TRBV5-1
J gene: TRBJ1-2
clone size: -
D gene: -
CDR3 DNA: TGCGCCAGCAGTCGGTTAGATTCTAACTATGGCTACACCTTC
CDR3 protein: CASSRLDSNYGYTF